The 27 T cell receptor beta chains presented below share a single source sample, sequenced in a study of technical replicates of blood from several donors. Some clones are missing from TCRdb's copy, which holds only in-frame ones; the method was immunoSEQ multiplex PCR. The sample records more than 70,000 clones, around 90% being singletons. The specimen sequenced was T cells isolated from PBMCs. The receptors shown here come from a human donor in good health.

The gene calls are TRBV5-4 and TRBJ1-1; D may be TRBD1 (5 bases). V lost 2 bases and J lost 7, with 18 bases in between. The germline gives CDR1 SGHNT, CDR2 YYREEE (reference sequence). This CDR3 region has 15 residues. CDR3 protein: CASSFTGRSGGEAFF. The CDR3 nucleotides are TGTGCCAGCAGCTTTACGGGACGGTCGGGAGGTGAAGCTTTCTTT. Drawing the rest from reference TRBV5-4 and TRBJ1-1, the complete variable domain is ETGVTQSPTHLIKTRGQQVTLRCSSQSGHNTVSWYQQALGQGPQFIFQYYREEENGRGNFPPRFSGLQFPNYSSELNVNALELDDSALYLCASSFTGRSGGEAFFGQGTRLTVV.

The rearrangement links TRBV29-1 to TRBJ2-3, with 10 bases lining up with TRBD1. V trimming: 7 bases; J trimming: 2 bases; junction bases outside the gene matches: 6. Germline V gene data show CDR1 as SQVTM and CDR2 as ANQGSEA. The CDR3 runs to 14 residues. The CDR3 region is CSAGDRGNTDTQYF. The CDR3 DNA follows: TGCAGCGCCGGGGACAGGGGAAACACAGATACGCAGTATTTT.

This chain links TRBV21-1 with TRBJ1-5; the table's D call TRBD1 went unverified against the DNA. TRBV21-1 is flagged as a pseudogene. The length of the CDR3 is 18 residues. The DNA for the CDR3 is TGTGCCAGCAGCGAAAAGGGAGAGACAGGGGGCGGGAATCAGCCCCAGCATTTT. This translates into CASSEKGETGGGNQPQHF.

This clone showed up just once. This chain joins TRBV16 and TRBJ2-5; 7 bases are a match to TRBD1. The CDR3 runs 16 residues. V was pared by 4 bases and J by 4 bases, with 12 bases of the junction left unmatched. Germline CDR1 reads KGHSY; CDR2 reads FQNENV. CDR3 nucleotides: TGTGCCAGCAGCCCCCACCCGGGACAGATTCGAGAGACCCAGTACTTC. Encoded protein: CASSPHPGQIRETQYF.

The chain couples TRBV19 to TRBJ1-5; D might be TRBD1 (5 bases). V was cut by 10 bases and J by 4 bases, with 17 bases left in between. Per germline, CDR1 LNHDA and CDR2 SQIVND (reference sequence). This CDR3 has 14 residues. DNA for the CDR3: TGTGCCAAAGGATCACCGAAGGGGAATCAGCCCCAGCATTTT. It yields the protein CAKGSPKGNQPQHF.

The rearrangement uses TRBV11-3 and TRBJ2-2; 12 bases map to TRBD1. The CDR3 has 17 residues. In germline, CDR1 is SGHNT, CDR2 YENEEA. With 4 bases clipped from V and 4 bases from J, the junction kept 7 bases outside the gene matches. CDR3 region: CASSSFWDRGRTGELFF. Written as DNA, the CDR3 is TGTGCCAGCAGCTCCTTTTGGGACAGGGGGCGCACCGGGGAGCTGTTTTTT. The whole variable domain, remainder taken from reference TRBV11-3 and TRBJ2-2, is EAGVVQSPRYKIIEKKQPVAFWCNPISGHNTLYWYLQNLGQGPELLIRYENEEAVDDSQLPKDRFSAERLKGVDSTLKIQPAELGDSAVYLCASSSFWDRGRTGELFFGEGSRLTVL.

The chain combines TRBV7-9 with TRBJ1-1; TRBD1 might be the D (5 bases). The V gene lost 6 bases and the J gene lost 1 base, with 18 bases spanning the gap. Germline V gene lookup returns CDR1 SEHNR and CDR2 FQNEAQ (reference sequence). CDR3 size: 16 residues. The CDR3 loop reads CASRSKVGQGNTEAFF. The CDR3 region has the DNA TGTGCCAGCAGATCTAAGGTAGGGCAGGGGAACACTGAAGCTTTCTTT.

The chain links TRBV9 to TRBJ1-2, with 9 bases lining up with TRBD1. Germline V lookup: CDR1 SGDLS, CDR2 YYNGEE. Unmatched junction bases numbered 4, after V lost 2 bases and J lost 2 bases. This CDR3 spans 15 amino acids. The CDR3 DNA follows: TGTGCCAGCAGCGTCTGGGACAGGGAGAACTATGGCTACACCTTC. Translated, it gives CASSVWDRENYGYTF.

The chain combines TRBV2 with TRBJ2-6; D is possibly TRBD2 (5 bases). Germline assignment: CDR1 SNHLY and CDR2 FYNNEI. The CDR3 is made up of 15 amino acids. The germline V and J ends were trimmed by 4 bases and 1 base, with 8 bases remaining between them. CDR3 coding DNA: TGTGCCAGCAGTGTACGAGGGTCTGGGGCCAACGTCCTGACTTTC. Protein sequence: CASSVRGSGANVLTF.

Here the CDR3 DNA reads TGCGCCAGCAGCTTGGAAGGGGTTGGAAACACCATATATTTT. The encoded protein is CASSLEGVGNTIYF. The rearrangement joins TRBV5-1 to TRBJ1-3; D may be TRBD1 (5 bases). Germline V gives CDR1 SGHRS, CDR2 YFSETQ. This CDR3 comprises 14 residues. Trimming removed 0 bases from V and 3 bases from J, with 7 bases in between.

V and J are TRBV4-1 and TRBJ1-1, with D hard to call. The germline V gene encodes CDR1 MGHRA and CDR2 YSYEKL. With 8 bases removed from V and 3 bases from J, the gap between germline ends came to 13 bases. There are 13 residues in the CDR3. DNA for the CDR3: TGCGCCAGCGCCGGGTCAGAGTACACTGAAGCTTTCTTT. Its protein product is CASAGSEYTEAFF.

The chain has TRBV6-1 and TRBJ2-7; 9 nucleotides match TRBD2. Trimming took 7 bases from V and 5 from J; bases not matched to a gene: 6. This CDR3 spans 13 amino acids. Germline V gene data show CDR1 as MNHNS and CDR2 as SASEGT. DNA of the CDR3: TGTGCCAGCAAAGCTAGCGGGAACCACGAGCAGTACTTC. Translation: CASKASGNHEQYF.

The V and J genes are TRBV6-1 and TRBJ1-1; 10 bases are shared with TRBD1. With V trimmed by 4 bases and J by 0 bases, 2 bases remained unmatched. The CDR3 spans 15 residues. CDR1 and CDR2 from the germline V gene are MNHNS and SASEGT. CDR3 residues: CASSAGQGMNTEAFF. The CDR3 DNA reads as TGTGCCAGCAGTGCGGGACAGGGGATGAACACTGAAGCTTTCTTT.

The chain couples TRBV11-2 to TRBJ2-1; TRBD2 matches at 9 bases. CDR3 length equals 19 residues. The trim removed 3 bases at V and 2 bases at J, leaving 14 bases unmatched. Germline V gene sequence: CDR1 SGHAT, CDR2 FQNNGV. The CDR3 region is CASSFNVLRSGGPYNEQFF. The DNA of the CDR3 is TGTGCCAGCAGCTTTAATGTGCTTAGGAGCGGGGGGCCCTACAATGAGCAGTTCTTC.

This clone was detected only a few times. The CDR3 DNA reads TGTGCCAGTAGTAAGGGACAGGGTTTGAGCACTGAAGCTTTCTTT. Its translation: CASSKGQGLSTEAFF. J is TRBJ1-1 and V is TRBV19; 9 bases align to TRBD1. CDR1 is LNHDA, CDR2 SQIVND, per germline (reference sequence). The CDR3 sequence is 15 residues long. With 4 bases clipped from V and 4 bases from J, the junction kept 7 bases outside the gene matches.

The chain recombines TRBV28 with TRBJ2-3; 8 bases match TRBD2. CDR3 length: 15 amino acids. Germline V gene lookup returns CDR1 MDHEN and CDR2 SYDVKM. Trimming cost V 6 bases and J 3 bases; bases outside gene matches: 8. CDR3 protein: CASSLIGRVTDTQYF. In DNA, the CDR3 is TGTGCCAGCAGCCTCATCGGGAGGGTAACAGATACGCAGTATTTT.

The CDR3 coding sequence is TGCGCCAGCAGCTTGGGGAACGGGGTTCAGTATTTT. Protein sequence: CASSLGNGVQYF. The rearrangement links TRBV5-1 to TRBJ2-3; maybe TRBD2 (5 bases). The CDR3 length is 12 residues. Trimming left V 0 bases short and J 12 bases short, with 11 bases between. Germline values: CDR1 SGHRS, CDR2 YFSETQ.

This sequence joins TRBV11-2 and TRBJ2-7; tentatively, D is TRBD2 (6 bases). V dropped 1 base and J dropped 6 bases, with 19 bases sitting between them. The germline gives CDR1 SGHAT, CDR2 FQNNGV. The CDR3 loop spans 16 amino acids. The DNA of the CDR3 is TGTGCCAGCAGCTTAGGAGGGTCCCGGGACTTGGGCGAGCAGTACTTC. Its protein is CASSLGGSRDLGEQYF.

The chain couples TRBV2 to TRBJ1-4, with a possible D match to TRBD1 (6 bases). This CDR3 is 17 amino acids long. Germline V CDR1 and CDR2: SNHLY, FYNNEI. V dropped 5 bases and J dropped 0 bases, with 16 bases sitting between them. In DNA form, the CDR3 reads TGTGCCAGCAGTCTCACCGGGACACGGGCAACTAATGAAAAACTGTTTTTT. Its protein is CASSLTGTRATNEKLFF.

V is TRBV5-1 and J is TRBJ2-7; tentatively, D is TRBD1 (5 bases). The CDR3 loop spans 16 amino acids. V lost 0 bases, J lost 0 bases, and 13 bases lay in between. CDR1 SGHRS and CDR2 YFSETQ come from the germline V gene. In DNA, the CDR3 is TGCGCCAGCAGCTTGGCCTTGGGGCAGGCCTCCTACGAGCAGTACTTC. It codes for CASSLALGQASYEQYF. Full variable domain (rest looked up from reference TRBV5-1 and TRBJ2-7): KAGVTQTPRYLIKTRGQQVTLSCSPISGHRSVSWYQQTPGQGLQFLFEYFSETQRNKGNFPGRFSGRQFSNSRSEMNVSTLELGDSALYLCASSLALGQASYEQYFGPGTRLTVT.

This chain joins TRBV13 and TRBJ2-5; 7 bases map to TRBD1. The CDR3 spans 13 residues. Germline V gene data show CDR1 as PRHDT and CDR2 as FYEKMQ (reference sequence). The V segment lost 7 bases and the J segment 1 base; nucleotides outside the gene matches: 3. In nucleotides, the CDR3 is TGTGCCAGCAACGGGGACAGCCAAGAGACCCAGTACTTC. This codes for CASNGDSQETQYF.

This chain links TRBV13 with TRBJ1-3; D remains unclear. This CDR3 is built from 15 residues. V was cut by 0 bases and J by 0 bases, with 6 bases left in between. Germline V CDR1 and CDR2: PRHDT, FYEKMQ (reference sequence). CDR3 sequence (DNA): TGTGCCAGCAGCTTAGGAACCTACTCTGGAAACACCATATATTTT. Translated, it gives CASSLGTYSGNTIYF. Variable domain in full (rest from reference TRBV13 and TRBJ1-3): AAGVIQSPRHLIKEKRETATLKCYPIPRHDTVYWYQQGPGQDPQFLISFYEKMQSDKGSIPDRFSAQQFSDYHSELNMSSLELGDSALYFCASSLGTYSGNTIYFGEGSWLTVV.

This sequence joins TRBV7-8 and TRBJ2-1; tentatively, D is TRBD2 (6 bases). The CDR3 sequence is 15 residues long. The germline V gene has CDR1 SGHVS and CDR2 FQNEAQ. Trimming removed 5 bases at V and 4 bases at J, with 15 bases between. The CDR3 bases are TGTGCCAGCAGCGGGTTACGGGAGAGATACAATGAGCAGTTCTTC. It codes for CASSGLRERYNEQFF.

This clone was counted between two and nine times. The CDR3: CAWSVQGFAEKLFF. CDR3 nucleotides: TGTGCCTGGAGTGTACAGGGGTTCGCTGAAAAACTGTTTTTT. V and J are TRBV30 and TRBJ1-4; TRBD1 aligns across 7 bases. The CDR3 loop spans 14 amino acids. CDR1 is GTSNPN and CDR2 is SVGIG in the germline V gene (reference sequence). Unmatched junction bases numbered 5, after V lost 0 bases and J lost 7 bases.

This clone was observed once. The chain uses TRBV5-1 and TRBJ1-4, with D tentatively TRBD1 (6 bases). The CDR3 loop spans 13 amino acids. The V gene's germline CDR1 is SGHRS and CDR2 YFSETQ. V lost 4 bases, J lost 10 bases, and 14 bases lay in between. The CDR3 nucleotides are TGCGCCAGCAGCCTCCGGGACAAGGGAAAACTGTTTTTT. Residues: CASSLRDKGKLFF.

The chain joins TRBV5-1 to TRBJ2-6, with TRBD1 matching 9 bases. The V gene end was trimmed by 3 bases and the J gene end by 1 base; junction bases not matched to a gene: 5. Germline V gene data show CDR1 as SGHRS and CDR2 as YFSETQ. The CDR3 spans 17 residues. The CDR3 is CASSWDRDLSGANVLTF. Here the CDR3 DNA reads TGCGCCAGCAGCTGGGACAGGGACCTTTCTGGGGCCAACGTCCTGACTTTC. The complete variable domain, with remaining parts taken from reference TRBV5-1 and TRBJ2-6, reads KAGVTQTPRYLIKTRGQQVTLSCSPISGHRSVSWYQQTPGQGLQFLFEYFSETQRNKGNFPGRFSGRQFSNSRSEMNVSTLELGDSALYLCASSWDRDLSGANVLTFGAGSRLTVL.

The chain links TRBV4-1 to TRBJ1-5; D call uncertain. The CDR3 is 16 residues long. V was shortened by 1 base and J by 0 bases, with 10 bases between the two germline ends. In germline, CDR1 is MGHRA, CDR2 YSYEKL. For the CDR3, the DNA is TGCGCCAGCAGCCAAGTTGGTCCGGTTAGCAATCAGCCCCAGCATTTT. Protein sequence: CASSQVGPVSNQPQHF.